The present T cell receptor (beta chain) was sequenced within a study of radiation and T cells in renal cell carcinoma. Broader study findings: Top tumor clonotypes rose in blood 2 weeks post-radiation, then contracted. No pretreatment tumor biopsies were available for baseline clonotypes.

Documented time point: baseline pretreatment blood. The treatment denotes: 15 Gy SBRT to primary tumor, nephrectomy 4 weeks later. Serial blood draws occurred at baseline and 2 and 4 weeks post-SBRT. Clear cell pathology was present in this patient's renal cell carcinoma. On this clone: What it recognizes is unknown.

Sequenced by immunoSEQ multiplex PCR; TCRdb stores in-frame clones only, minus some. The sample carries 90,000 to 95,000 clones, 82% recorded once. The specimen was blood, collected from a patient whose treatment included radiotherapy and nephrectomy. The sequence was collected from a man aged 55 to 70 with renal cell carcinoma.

The CDR3 DNA is TGTGCCAGCAGCCCCCGTTCCACTAGAGCAGATACGCAGTATTTT. Its protein is CASSPRSTRADTQYF. The chain has TRBV14 and TRBJ2-3, with D possibly matching TRBD2 (5 bases). Trimming took 4 bases from V and 4 from J, leaving 15 bases between them. CDR3 length: 15 residues. Germline CDR1 reads SGHDN; CDR2 reads FVKESK.